This is a list of T cell receptor beta chains from one sample in a study of blood T cells in healthy people across ages. TCRdb independently ran MiXCR on the 5' RACE reads; one entry per CDR3 protein. The sample consists of roughly 2 million distinct CDR3 sequences, about 49% of them appearing once. Sequences were obtained from blood. The receptors derive from a woman between 40 and 55 years old in good health. CDR3s include the opening cysteine and the closing phenylalanine or tryptophan.

TRBJ1-1	TRBV4-1	CASRVNRGTEAFF
TRBJ2-7	TRBV29-1	CSVEGRTGALDEQYF
TRBJ1-6	TRBV11-2	CASSLLGRGNSPLHF
TRBJ2-5	TRBV4-2	CASSQAASGNQETQYF
TRBJ2-7	TRBV6-2/TRBV6-3	CASSYRTGNNYEQYF
TRBJ2-7	TRBV25-1	CASSDHMGTAYEQYF
TRBJ2-7	TRBV6-6	CASRPETDYSYEQYF
TRBJ1-4	TRBV7-8	CASSLVKAPGEKLFF
TRBJ2-5	TRBV28	CASSLPGGPETQYF
TRBJ2-7	TRBV9	CASTSTGGRYNEQYF
NA	TRBV9	CASCASGGAGETQYF
TRBJ2-3	TRBV12-3/TRBV12-4	CASSFGGWTDTQYF
TRBJ1-5	TRBV20-1	CSARAQHNQPQHF
TRBJ2-5	TRBV24-1	CATSDSGGGGEGETQYF
TRBJ2-5	TRBV7-9	CASSPTGNGAETQYF
TRBJ2-6	TRBV20-1	CSAQQRSGANVLTF
TRBJ2-3	TRBV9	CASSVASGDTQYF
TRBJ2-1	TRBV29-1	CSVEAPGTSGGDNEQFF
TRBJ1-1	TRBV28	CASMMTGLEMAFF
NA	TRBV4-3	CASSQAQGETQFF
TRBJ2-5	TRBV12-5	CASGLGDSKQETQYF
TRBJ1-5	TRBV12-3/TRBV12-4	CASSRTGSYQPQHF
TRBJ2-1	TRBV5-1	CASSSGTGTNEQFF
TRBJ2-1	TRBV6-2/TRBV6-3	CASLAGGISYNEQFF
TRBJ2-3	TRBV2	CASSEPRTSGFTDTQYF
TRBJ2-7	TRBV28	CASSFDHYEQYF
TRBJ2-5	TRBV11-2	CASSSYRGQAETQYF
TRBJ2-1	TRBV7-9	CASSPLMGKDEQFF
NA	TRBV5-8	CASSLIWIHEQYF
NA	TRBV4-1	CASSQEWTSSYNEQYF
TRBJ2-7	TRBV7-2	CASSSRLGGYEQYF
TRBJ2-7	TRBV7-2	CASSHITGREQYF
TRBJ2-1	TRBV6-5	CASSDADQDEQFF
TRBJ1-2	TRBV20-1	CSAPARTQGHGYTF
TRBJ1-2	TRBV20-1	CSARLQGAGYGYTF
TRBJ2-5	TRBV7-3	CASSSQRGGWETQYF
TRBJ1-4	TRBV2	CASSEDRGEKLFF
TRBJ2-1	TRBV20-1	CSARVRDRVSEQFF
NA	TRBV4-2	CASSQEWGYEQYF
TRBJ2-3	TRBV20-1	CSLIKGLGLGYTDTQYF